Listed below are T cell receptor beta chains from one sample, sequenced in a study of T cells in tuberculosis. Some clones are missing from TCRdb's copy, which holds only in-frame ones; the method was immunoSEQ multiplex PCR. The table includes some 90,000 clones, under 95% detected once. Sequencing was done on a sample of CD1b-GMM tetramer-negative cells sorted from PBMCs. The receptors here all came from an adult woman with latent tuberculosis. Each CDR3 is given without its conserved first and last residue.

V,J,CDR3
TRBV19,TRBJ1-1,ASSLMNTEAF
TRBV30,TRBJ1-2,AWTDGSYGYT
TRBV5-1,TRBJ2-4,ASSLLPRTTAPVAKNIQY
TRBV30,TRBJ2-2,AWSVPRQGEHTGELF
TRBV7-8,TRBJ2-3,ASSLLGGHGTDTQY
TRBV5-4,TRBJ1-5,ASSLGPVNQPQH
TRBV6-4,TRBJ2-3,ASSDRETDTQY
TRBV6-5,TRBJ1-2,ASSFALSNYGYT
TRBV4-1,TRBJ1-6,ASSGRDRGGAYNSPLH
TRBV4-1,TRBJ2-2,ASSQATENTGELF
TRBV28,TRBJ1-2,ASSGQASGYT
TRBV29-1,TRBJ2-1,SVEAPQDRRNEQF
TRBV2,TRBJ2-3,ASRSRGSTDTQY